This T cell receptor (beta chain) came from a study of monozygotic twins with inflammatory bowel disease. Per germline, CDR1 SGHNT and CDR2 YYREEE (reference sequence). The length of the CDR3 is 16 residues. TCRdb reworked the 5' RACE reads into one entry per CDR3 protein, no DNA. In all, the sample yields under 200,000 distinct CDR3 sequences. The chain combines TRBV5-4 with TRBJ2-5; as DNA is missing, the TRBD1 call by TCRdb cannot be tested. Sequencing was carried out using blood. This TCR was recovered from a human donor with ulcerative colitis or Crohn's disease, or a healthy co-twin of an affected twin (not recorded which). The CDR3 sequence: CASSRRGAQSQETQYF.